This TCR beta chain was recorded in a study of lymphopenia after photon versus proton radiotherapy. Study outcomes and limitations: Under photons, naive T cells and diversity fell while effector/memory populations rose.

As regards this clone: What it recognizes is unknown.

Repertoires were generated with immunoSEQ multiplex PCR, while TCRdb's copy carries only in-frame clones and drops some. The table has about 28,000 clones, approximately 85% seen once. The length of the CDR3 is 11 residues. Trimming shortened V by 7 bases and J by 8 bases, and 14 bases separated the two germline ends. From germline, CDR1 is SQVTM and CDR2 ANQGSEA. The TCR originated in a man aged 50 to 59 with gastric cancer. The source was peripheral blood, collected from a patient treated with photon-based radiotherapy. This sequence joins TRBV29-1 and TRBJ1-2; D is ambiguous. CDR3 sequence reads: CSAAHIGGYTF. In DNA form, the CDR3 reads TGCAGCGCGGCGCACATCGGGGGCTACACCTTC.